A selection of T cell receptor beta chains follows, all from one sample in a study of T cell repertoires in cytomegalovirus infection. From the reads, TCRdb called clonotypes with MiXCR, one entry per CDR3 protein. The table has 750,000 to 950,000 distinct CDR3 sequences, 25% to 30% seen once; the top ten hold around 14%. The antigens for these receptors are not known. The sample in question was cultured CD8+ T cells from PBMCs, obtained from culture after CMV antigen stimulation. The receptor source for this set is a human donor in good health (CMV status not recorded). Some clones in this sample may be carry-over from other donors' samples. Both conserved end residues are part of each CDR3. A D gene is named only where the DNA matches it firmly. Only some rows state a clone size, as once, few, many or a class for expanded clones.

V,J,size,D,CDR3,DNA
TRBV7-9,TRBJ1-2,few,TRBD1,CASSPSGQVFRYGYTF,TGTGCCAGCAGCCCTTCGGGACAGGTATTCCGATATGGCTACACCTTC
TRBV12-5,TRBJ2-7,few,NA,CASGPVSYEQYF,TGTGCTAGTGGTCCCGTATCCTACGAGCAGTACTTC
TRBV5-5,TRBJ1-2,NA,TRBD1,CASSSPGTGAIGGYGYTF,TGTGCCAGCAGCTCCCCCGGGACAGGGGCCATCGGGGGATATGGCTACACCTTC
TRBV20-1,TRBJ1-2,few,NA,CSARDFSSNYGYTF,TGCAGTGCTAGAGATTTTAGTTCTAACTATGGCTACACCTTC
TRBV10-2,TRBJ1-1,NA,NA,CASLNNADTEAFF,TGCGCCAGCCTAAATAACGCGGACACTGAAGCTTTCTTT
TRBV12-3/TRBV12-4,TRBJ1-2,many,TRBD1,CASSRPGGLTF,TGTGCCAGCAGTCGTCCAGGGGGCCTCACCTTC
TRBV7-9,TRBJ2-3,NA,TRBD2,CASSSTAGLGDTQYF,TGTGCCAGCAGCTCAACAGCGGGGCTCGGAGATACGCAGTATTTT
TRBV7-6,TRBJ2-1,NA,TRBD2,CASSLGLAGASSYNEQFF,TGTGCCAGCAGCTTAGGACTAGCGGGGGCGAGCTCCTACAATGAGCAGTTCTTC
TRBV6-2/TRBV6-3,TRBJ2-4,few,NA,CASSYGAGSIQYF,TGTGCCAGCAGTTACGGGGCAGGGAGTATTCAGTACTTC
TRBV6-6,TRBJ2-1,few,TRBD1,CASSYLGTGGPGSYNEQFF,TGTGCCAGCAGTTACCTCGGGACAGGGGGCCCGGGCTCCTACAATGAGCAGTTCTTC
TRBV7-6,TRBJ2-1,many,TRBD2,CASSLTSGVYNEQFF,TGTGCCAGCAGCTTGACTAGCGGGGTGTACAATGAGCAGTTCTTC
TRBV19,TRBJ2-2,NA,TRBD1,CASSIRTRGRTGELFF,TGTGCCAGTAGTATTCGGACCAGGGGGCGCACCGGGGAGCTGTTTTTT
TRBV7-8,TRBJ2-3,many,NA,CASSSLLDTQYF,TGTGCCAGCAGCTCCCTATTAGATACGCAGTATTTT
TRBV18,TRBJ1-4,NA,NA,CASSPDGRGGEKLFF,TGTGCCAGCTCTCCCGACGGCAGGGGAGGTGAAAAACTGTTTTTT
TRBV5-1,TRBJ2-1,once,NA,CASSSTQGREQFF,TGCGCCAGCAGCTCTACACAGGGACGTGAGCAGTTCTTC
TRBV5-6,TRBJ1-2,few,NA,CASSWGDTTHGYTF,TGTGCCAGCAGCTGGGGTGACACAACCCATGGCTACACCTTC
TRBV19,TRBJ2-1,few,NA,CASSTRVGGASYNEQFF,TGTGCCAGTAGTACGCGAGTAGGGGGGGCCTCCTACAATGAGCAGTTCTTC
TRBV6-6,TRBJ1-3,many,NA,CASNLKTGGAGNTIYF,TGTGCCAGCAACCTCAAGACGGGTGGTGCTGGAAACACCATATATTTT
TRBV12-3/TRBV12-4,TRBJ1-5,many,NA,CASSLTGPNQPQHF,TGTGCCAGCAGCTTAACCGGTCCCAATCAGCCCCAGCATTTT
TRBV7-6,TRBJ2-1,few,TRBD2,CASSLALRPRASGGAYEQFF,TGTGCCAGCAGCTTAGCGCTTCGGCCAAGGGCTAGCGGGGGGGCCTATGAGCAGTTCTTC
TRBV6-1,TRBJ2-1,NA,NA,CASSDRSINEQFF,TGTGCCAGCAGTGACCGATCCATCAATGAGCAGTTCTTC
TRBV19,TRBJ2-5,NA,NA,CASRRLYGDLGETQYF,TGTGCCAGTCGGCGCCTTTACGGGGATTTAGGAGAGACCCAGTACTTC
TRBV6-1,TRBJ2-1,few,NA,CASRYGANEQFF,TGTGCCAGCAGATACGGGGCCAATGAGCAGTTCTTC
TRBV12-3/TRBV12-4,TRBJ1-2,few,TRBD1,CASRDPGQGGDGYTF,TGTGCCAGCAGAGACCCCGGACAGGGGGGAGATGGCTACACCTTC
TRBV7-8,TRBJ1-1,once,NA,CASSLVGGKNTEASF,TGTGCCAGCAGCTTAGTTGGGGGGAAGAACACTGAAGCTTCCTTT
TRBV14,TRBJ1-1,NA,NA,CASSQDREGIMNTEAFF,TGTGCCAGCAGCCAAGATCGTGAGGGGATCATGAACACTGAAGCTTTCTTT
TRBV27,TRBJ2-1,NA,TRBD1,CASSTTDRANEQFF,TGTGCCAGCAGTACTACCGACAGGGCCAATGAGCAGTTCTTC
TRBV7-2,TRBJ2-2,many,TRBD2,CASSLERRGFNSNTGELFF,TGTGCCAGCAGCTTAGAAAGGCGGGGGTTTAATTCGAACACCGGGGAGCTGTTTTTT
TRBV27,TRBJ2-2,few,NA,CASSASNTGELFF,TGTGCCAGCAGTGCCTCTAACACCGGGGAGCTGTTTTTT
TRBV7-9,TRBJ2-3,once,TRBD2,CASSLGGGGAPDTQYF,TGTGCCAGCAGCTTAGGCGGCGGGGGGGCCCCAGATACGCAGTATTTT
TRBV27,TRBJ2-3,NA,TRBD2,CASSLRGGDYHTDTQYF,TGTGCCAGCAGTTTAAGGGGCGGGGACTACCACACAGATACGCAGTATTTT
TRBV12-3/TRBV12-4,TRBJ2-7,NA,TRBD1,CASSEGARGYEQYF,TGTGCCAGCAGCGAGGGGGCGCGAGGATACGAGCAGTACTTC
TRBV6-1,TRBJ2-2,NA,TRBD1,CASRDPQGANTGELFF,TGTGCCAGCAGAGACCCCCAGGGGGCGAATACCGGGGAGCTGTTTTTT
TRBV4-1,TRBJ2-7,many,NA,CASSPAVTPSYEQYF,TGCGCCAGCAGCCCCGCGGTGACCCCCTCCTACGAGCAGTACTTC
TRBV7-2,TRBJ2-3,many,TRBD1,CASSLGTGAFPTDTQYF,TGTGCCAGCAGCTTAGGGACAGGGGCTTTCCCCACAGATACGCAGTATTTT
TRBV28,TRBJ1-1,NA,NA,CASSYQSGNTEAFF,TGTGCCAGCAGTTATCAGTCTGGGAACACTGAAGCTTTCTTT
TRBV10-3,TRBJ1-6,few,NA,CAISESREGNSPLHF,TGTGCCATCAGTGAGTCCAGAGAAGGCAATTCACCCCTCCACTTT
TRBV7-4,TRBJ1-4,NA,NA,CASSRDGGLGEKLFF,TGTGCCAGCAGCCGAGACGGGGGGCTCGGGGAAAAACTGTTTTTT
TRBV5-6,TRBJ2-3,few,TRBD1,CASSLANRGIWTDTQYF,TGTGCCAGCAGCTTGGCAAACAGGGGTATTTGGACAGATACGCAGTATTTT
TRBV13,TRBJ1-2,NA,NA,CANSSGDGSYTF,TGTGCCAACAGCTCGGGGGACGGAAGCTACACCTTC
TRBV6-5,TRBJ2-4,many,TRBD1,CASSYGAGGAGIQYF,TGTGCCAGCAGTTACGGGGCAGGGGGCGCGGGCATTCAGTACTTC
TRBV2,TRBJ1-5,NA,NA,CASSEWYSNQPQHF,TGTGCCAGCAGTGAATGGTATAGCAATCAGCCCCAGCATTTT
TRBV5-3,TRBJ2-5,NA,TRBD2,CASSLRIAGGQETQYF,TGTGCCAGCAGCTTGAGAATAGCGGGGGGCCAAGAGACCCAGTACTTC
TRBV5-8,TRBJ2-3,few,TRBD2,CASSLGSGGATDTQYF,TGTGCCAGCAGCTTGGGTAGCGGGGGGGCCACAGATACGCAGTATTTT
TRBV19,TRBJ2-3,NA,TRBD2,CASSPRLAGPDTQYF,TGTGCCAGTAGTCCAAGACTAGCGGGCCCAGATACGCAGTATTTT
TRBV11-1,TRBJ2-1,NA,NA,CASSNDPPGDLSYNEQFF,TGTGCCAGCTCGAACGACCCCCCCGGGGACCTCTCCTACAATGAGCAGTTCTTC
TRBV29-1,TRBJ2-1,NA,TRBD2,CSVGSGELLQFF,TGCAGCGTTGGGAGCGGGGAGCTCCTTCAGTTCTTC
TRBV13,TRBJ2-4,NA,NA,CASSVDLGKNIQYF,TGTGCCAGCAGTGTGGACCTCGGCAAAAACATTCAGTACTTC
TRBV19,TRBJ1-5,NA,TRBD1,CASRTGGGSNQPQHF,TGTGCCAGTAGGACAGGGGGAGGAAGCAATCAGCCCCAGCATTTT
TRBV4-2,TRBJ1-5,NA,NA,CASSQEVGYSNQPQHF,TGTGCCAGCAGCCAAGAGGTCGGTTATAGCAATCAGCCCCAGCATTTT
TRBV9,TRBJ2-3,NA,NA,CASSVEVGDTQYF,TGTGCCAGCAGCGTAGAGGTGGGAGATACGCAGTATTTT
TRBV20-1,TRBJ2-1,NA,NA,CSSDFEGGWNEQFF,TGCAGCTCGGACTTTGAGGGGGGCTGGAATGAGCAGTTCTTC
TRBV7-9,TRBJ2-4,NA,TRBD1,CASSMTQGEAKNIQYF,TGTGCCAGCAGCATGACGCAGGGGGAAGCCAAAAACATTCAGTACTTC
TRBV7-9,TRBJ2-2,NA,NA,CASSLYKNTGELFF,TGTGCCAGCAGTCTTTACAAGAACACCGGGGAGCTGTTTTTT
TRBV20-1,TRBJ2-6,NA,NA,CSALVWGQQTGANVLTF,TGCAGTGCTCTTGTTTGGGGCCAACAGACTGGGGCCAACGTCCTGACTTTC